This entry describes one T cell receptor beta chain. Its matching antigen is unknown. The junction does not match germline at one end; this may be a read error. This sample is part of a study of beta chain features in type 1 diabetes. Across the study: Patient and healthy donor groups were alike in age, gender and cell yields. General study results and limits: A moderate, significant TCRB CDR3 shortening appeared in type 1 diabetes across four CD4+ subsets. VDJ junctions in type 1 diabetes patients carried more deletions and fewer insertions.

The entirety of the isolated RNA underwent reverse transcription, so expressed TCRB transcripts were sequenced. Libraries were prepared by immunoSEQ multiplex PCR; TCRdb keeps only in-frame clonotypes and omits some of them. Of some 44,000 clones listed, around 71% were seen once; the top ten hold about 2%. Per the germline V gene, CDR1 is SGHAT and CDR2 is FQDESV (reference sequence). The CDR3 is made up of 14 amino acids. Input material: Tregs from blood. This TCR derives from a woman younger than 35 with type 1 diabetes. The chain links TRBV11-1 to TRBJ1-2, with D hard to call. In nucleotides, the CDR3 is TGTGCCAGCAGTTTAGACGAGCGGGGCTATGGCTACACCTTC. Encoded protein: CASSLDERGYGYTF.